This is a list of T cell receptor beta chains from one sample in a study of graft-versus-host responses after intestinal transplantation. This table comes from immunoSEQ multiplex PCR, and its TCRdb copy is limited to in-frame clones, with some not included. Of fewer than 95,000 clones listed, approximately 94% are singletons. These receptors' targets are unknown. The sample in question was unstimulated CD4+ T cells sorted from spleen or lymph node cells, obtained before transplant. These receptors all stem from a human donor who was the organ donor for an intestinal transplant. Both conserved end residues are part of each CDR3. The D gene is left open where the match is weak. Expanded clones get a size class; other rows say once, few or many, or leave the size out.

CDR3aa: CASSPRTVSYEQYF; CDR3nt: TGCGCCAGCAGCCCTAGAACGGTCTCCTACGAGCAGTACTTC; j_gene: TRBJ2-7; abundance: once; d_gene: NA; v_gene: TRBV5-1
CDR3aa: CASSGRGDYNEQFF; CDR3nt: TGTGCCAGTAGTGGGAGGGGGGACTACAATGAGCAGTTCTTC; j_gene: TRBJ2-1; abundance: NA; d_gene: NA; v_gene: TRBV19
CDR3aa: CASSKGKPGQGLLDTQYF; CDR3nt: TGTGCCAGCAGCAAAGGCAAGCCGGGACAGGGTTTATTAGATACGCAGTATTTT; j_gene: TRBJ2-3; abundance: NA; d_gene: NA; v_gene: TRBV21-1
CDR3aa: CASSLGGGPTDTQYF; CDR3nt: TGTGCCAGCAGCTTAGGGGGGGGACCCACAGATACGCAGTATTTT; j_gene: TRBJ2-3; abundance: NA; d_gene: TRBD2; v_gene: TRBV11-3
CDR3aa: CATSRGLHSPLHF; CDR3nt: TGTGCCACCAGCAGAGGTTTGCATTCACCCCTCCACTTT; j_gene: TRBJ1-6; abundance: NA; d_gene: NA; v_gene: TRBV15
CDR3aa: CASSYSGGPGNTIYF; CDR3nt: TGTGCCAGCAGTTACTCAGGGGGACCTGGAAACACCATATATTTT; j_gene: TRBJ1-3; abundance: NA; d_gene: NA; v_gene: TRBV6-5
CDR3aa: CATSKALLVATNEKLFF; CDR3nt: TGTGCCACCAGCAAAGCCCTTTTGGTCGCAACTAATGAAAAACTGTTTTTT; j_gene: TRBJ1-4; abundance: NA; d_gene: NA; v_gene: TRBV15
CDR3aa: CASSPRRGISGANVLTF; CDR3nt: TGTGCCAGCAGCCCACGAAGAGGAATCTCTGGGGCCAACGTCCTGACTTTC; j_gene: TRBJ2-6; abundance: NA; d_gene: NA; v_gene: TRBV7-2
CDR3aa: CASRKGGTGEPQHF; CDR3nt: TGTGCCAGCAGAAAAGGGGGGACAGGAGAGCCCCAGCATTTT; j_gene: TRBJ1-5; abundance: NA; d_gene: TRBD1; v_gene: TRBV13
CDR3aa: CASSGGQEGSPLHF; CDR3nt: TGTGCCAGTAGTGGAGGGCAGGAGGGCTCACCCCTCCACTTT; j_gene: TRBJ1-6; abundance: NA; d_gene: NA; v_gene: TRBV19
CDR3aa: CAWSVRSRGNGYTF; CDR3nt: TGTGCCTGGAGTGTAAGGTCGAGGGGCAATGGCTACACCTTC; j_gene: TRBJ1-2; abundance: few; d_gene: NA; v_gene: TRBV30
CDR3aa: CASSLIGNTIYF; CDR3nt: TGTGCCAGCAGCTTGATAGGAAACACCATATATTTT; j_gene: TRBJ1-3; abundance: NA; d_gene: NA; v_gene: TRBV7-2
CDR3aa: CASSYGFKNTEAFF; CDR3nt: TGTGCCAGCAGCTACGGATTCAAGAACACTGAAGCTTTCTTT; j_gene: TRBJ1-1; abundance: NA; d_gene: NA; v_gene: TRBV11-2
CDR3aa: CASSQEFGRNSNQPQHF; CDR3nt: TGCGCCAGCAGCCAAGAGTTCGGGAGAAATAGCAATCAGCCCCAGCATTTT; j_gene: TRBJ1-5; abundance: NA; d_gene: NA; v_gene: TRBV4-1
CDR3aa: CASSFKPGLDNSPLHF; CDR3nt: TGTGCCAGCAGTTTCAAACCGGGACTCGATAATTCACCCCTCCACTTT; j_gene: TRBJ1-6; abundance: NA; d_gene: NA; v_gene: TRBV27
CDR3aa: CASSQDLVAGLSTDTQYF; CDR3nt: TGCGCCAGCAGCCAAGACTTGGTAGCGGGGCTTAGCACAGATACGCAGTATTTT; j_gene: TRBJ2-3; abundance: NA; d_gene: TRBD2; v_gene: TRBV4-1
CDR3aa: CASSQDRTRTANYGYTF; CDR3nt: TGTGCCAGCAGCCAAGATCGGACCCGGACCGCTAACTATGGCTACACCTTC; j_gene: TRBJ1-2; abundance: NA; d_gene: NA; v_gene: TRBV4-2
CDR3aa: CASSLRWEQPQHF; CDR3nt: TGTGCCAGCAGCTTAAGGTGGGAACAGCCCCAGCATTTT; j_gene: TRBJ1-5; abundance: NA; d_gene: NA; v_gene: TRBV11-2
CDR3aa: CAITPSGGAQDTQYF; CDR3nt: TGTGCCATCACGCCTAGCGGGGGGGCCCAAGATACGCAGTATTTT; j_gene: TRBJ2-3; abundance: NA; d_gene: TRBD2; v_gene: TRBV10-3
CDR3aa: CASRGDQETQYF; CDR3nt: TGTGCCAGCAGGGGGGACCAAGAGACCCAGTACTTC; j_gene: TRBJ2-5; abundance: NA; d_gene: NA; v_gene: TRBV27
CDR3aa: CASSLSRTPLTNNEQFF; CDR3nt: TGTGCCAGCAGTTTATCGAGGACTCCACTGACCAACAATGAGCAGTTCTTC; j_gene: TRBJ2-1; abundance: once; d_gene: NA; v_gene: TRBV27
CDR3aa: CASSGTINSPLHF; CDR3nt: TGCGCCAGCAGCGGGACCATTAATTCACCCCTCCACTTT; j_gene: TRBJ1-6; abundance: NA; d_gene: NA; v_gene: TRBV5-1
CDR3aa: CASSFTSGGLNEQFF; CDR3nt: TGTGCCAGCAGCTTCACTAGCGGGGGACTCAATGAGCAGTTCTTC; j_gene: TRBJ2-1; abundance: NA; d_gene: TRBD2; v_gene: TRBV5-6
CDR3aa: CASSRFREGGYEQYF; CDR3nt: TGTGCCAGCAGTCGATTTCGCGAAGGGGGCTACGAGCAGTACTTC; j_gene: TRBJ2-7; abundance: NA; d_gene: NA; v_gene: TRBV6-1
CDR3aa: CASSVVGDSPLHF; CDR3nt: TGTGCCAGCAGTGTGGTAGGGGATTCACCCCTCCACTTT; j_gene: TRBJ1-6; abundance: NA; d_gene: NA; v_gene: TRBV28
CDR3aa: CASSQTRGSGANVLTF; CDR3nt: TGTGCCAGCTCGCAGACTAGGGGGTCTGGGGCCAACGTCCTGACTTTC; j_gene: TRBJ2-6; abundance: NA; d_gene: NA; v_gene: TRBV18
CDR3aa: CASSSSPGTGGRAFF; CDR3nt: TGTGCCAGCAGTTCAAGTCCCGGGACAGGGGGCAGGGCTTTCTTT; j_gene: TRBJ1-1; abundance: NA; d_gene: TRBD1; v_gene: TRBV27
CDR3aa: CASRQVVAGYTF; CDR3nt: TGTGCCAGCAGACAGGTGGTTGCTGGCTACACCTTC; j_gene: TRBJ1-2; abundance: NA; d_gene: NA; v_gene: TRBV6-5
CDR3aa: CASSLDNSKGTQYF; CDR3nt: TGCGCCAGCAGCTTGGATAACTCCAAAGGTACGCAGTATTTT; j_gene: TRBJ2-3; abundance: NA; d_gene: NA; v_gene: TRBV5-1
CDR3aa: CASSRTSGGQETQYF; CDR3nt: TGTGCCAGCTCACGAACTAGCGGGGGACAAGAGACCCAGTACTTC; j_gene: TRBJ2-5; abundance: NA; d_gene: TRBD2; v_gene: TRBV18
CDR3aa: CASSPGTGVYGYTF; CDR3nt: TGCGCCAGCAGCCCCGGGACAGGGGTCTATGGCTACACCTTC; j_gene: TRBJ1-2; abundance: NA; d_gene: TRBD1; v_gene: TRBV5-1
CDR3aa: CASHDGLAGASSTDTQYF; CDR3nt: TGTGCCAGCCATGACGGACTAGCGGGGGCGTCTAGCACAGATACGCAGTATTTT; j_gene: TRBJ2-3; abundance: NA; d_gene: TRBD2; v_gene: TRBV28
CDR3aa: CASSDRGERGLGYGYTF; CDR3nt: TGTGCCAGCAGTGATCGGGGGGAAAGGGGATTGGGGTATGGCTACACCTTC; j_gene: TRBJ1-2; abundance: few; d_gene: NA; v_gene: TRBV6-1
CDR3aa: CASSLQGSSADTQYF; CDR3nt: TGTGCCAGCAGCTTACAGGGGTCGAGCGCAGATACGCAGTATTTT; j_gene: TRBJ2-3; abundance: NA; d_gene: NA; v_gene: TRBV7-3
CDR3aa: CASSPGTARNTIYF; CDR3nt: TGTGCCAGCAGTCCCGGGACGGCGAGAAACACCATATATTTT; j_gene: TRBJ1-3; abundance: NA; d_gene: NA; v_gene: TRBV28
CDR3aa: CASSWSAGAGETQYF; CDR3nt: TGTGCCAGCAGCTGGTCCGCGGGGGCAGGGGAGACCCAGTACTTC; j_gene: TRBJ2-5; abundance: NA; d_gene: NA; v_gene: TRBV7-7
CDR3aa: CASSVPGASNTIYF; CDR3nt: TGTGCCAGCAGCGTGCCAGGGGCTTCTAACACCATATATTTT; j_gene: TRBJ1-3; abundance: NA; d_gene: NA; v_gene: TRBV5-5
CDR3aa: CASSLGQISLTEAFF; CDR3nt: TGTGCCAGCAGCCTCGGACAGATATCCCTCACTGAAGCTTTCTTT; j_gene: TRBJ1-1; abundance: once; d_gene: NA; v_gene: TRBV28
CDR3aa: CAWTAPAGELFF; CDR3nt: TGTGCCTGGACGGCCCCCGCCGGGGAGCTGTTTTTT; j_gene: TRBJ2-2; abundance: NA; d_gene: NA; v_gene: TRBV30
CDR3aa: CASSLTPAATEAFF; CDR3nt: TGTGCCAGCAGTTTAACACCGGCAGCCACTGAAGCTTTCTTT; j_gene: TRBJ1-1; abundance: once; d_gene: NA; v_gene: TRBV27
CDR3aa: CASQTGTSVTDTQYF; CDR3nt: TGTGCCAGCCAGACCGGGACTAGCGTTACAGATACGCAGTATTTT; j_gene: TRBJ2-3; abundance: NA; d_gene: TRBD2; v_gene: TRBV19
CDR3aa: CAWFRVPYEQYF; CDR3nt: TGTGCCTGGTTCAGGGTCCCCTACGAGCAGTACTTC; j_gene: TRBJ2-7; abundance: NA; d_gene: NA; v_gene: TRBV30
CDR3aa: CASREDTEAFF; CDR3nt: TGTGCCAGCAGGGAGGACACTGAAGCTTTCTTT; j_gene: TRBJ1-1; abundance: NA; d_gene: NA; v_gene: TRBV2
CDR3aa: CASSLAPGGPSTDTQYF; CDR3nt: TGCGCCAGCAGCTTGGCCCCGGGGGGACCTAGCACAGATACGCAGTATTTT; j_gene: TRBJ2-3; abundance: NA; d_gene: TRBD2; v_gene: TRBV5-1
CDR3aa: CASSSRGQNEAFF; CDR3nt: TGTGCCAGCAGCTCGCGGGGACAGAATGAAGCTTTCTTT; j_gene: TRBJ1-1; abundance: NA; d_gene: TRBD1; v_gene: TRBV11-2
CDR3aa: CASSPRENYGYTF; CDR3nt: TGTGCCAGCAGCCCCCGAGAGAACTATGGCTACACCTTC; j_gene: TRBJ1-2; abundance: once; d_gene: NA; v_gene: TRBV6-5
CDR3aa: CASSLYLGNLGPFF; CDR3nt: TGTGCCAGCAGCTTGTACTTGGGGAACCTAGGACCTTTCTTT; j_gene: TRBJ1-1; abundance: NA; d_gene: NA; v_gene: TRBV5-6
CDR3aa: CATARDRTNEKLFF; CDR3nt: TGTGCCACCGCAAGGGACAGAACTAATGAAAAACTGTTTTTT; j_gene: TRBJ1-4; abundance: NA; d_gene: TRBD1; v_gene: TRBV10-3
CDR3aa: CAISTDKFYGYTF; CDR3nt: TGTGCCATCAGTACGGACAAATTCTATGGCTACACCTTC; j_gene: TRBJ1-2; abundance: once; d_gene: NA; v_gene: TRBV10-3
CDR3aa: CASSGWGNQPQHF; CDR3nt: TGTGCCAGCTCAGGGTGGGGCAATCAGCCCCAGCATTTT; j_gene: TRBJ1-5; abundance: NA; d_gene: NA; v_gene: TRBV18
CDR3aa: CASSPLGNSGNTIYF; CDR3nt: TGTGCCAGCTCACCACTGGGGAACTCGGGAAACACCATATATTTT; j_gene: TRBJ1-3; abundance: NA; d_gene: NA; v_gene: TRBV18
CDR3aa: CASSSGGDYGYTF; CDR3nt: TGTGCCAGCAGCTCAGGGGGGGACTATGGCTACACCTTC; j_gene: TRBJ1-2; abundance: NA; d_gene: TRBD1; v_gene: TRBV9
CDR3aa: CASSLAGGGDSNYGYTF; CDR3nt: TGCGCCAGCAGCTTGGCCGGCGGGGGCGACTCTAACTATGGCTACACCTTC; j_gene: TRBJ1-2; abundance: NA; d_gene: NA; v_gene: TRBV5-1
CDR3aa: CASSSETGLGEQYF; CDR3nt: TGTGCCAGCAGCTCCGAGACAGGGCTAGGCGAGCAGTACTTC; j_gene: TRBJ2-7; abundance: NA; d_gene: TRBD1; v_gene: TRBV7-9
CDR3aa: CASSLPGTGGYEQYF; CDR3nt: TGTGCCAGCAGCTTGCCCGGGACAGGGGGCTACGAGCAGTACTTC; j_gene: TRBJ2-7; abundance: NA; d_gene: TRBD1; v_gene: TRBV7-9
CDR3aa: CAISVREAGNTIYF; CDR3nt: TGTGCCATCAGCGTCAGGGAGGCTGGAAACACCATATATTTT; j_gene: TRBJ1-3; abundance: few; d_gene: NA; v_gene: TRBV10-3
CDR3aa: CASSLAGANLYEQYF; CDR3nt: TGTGCCAGCAGTTTAGCGGGAGCTAACCTATACGAGCAGTACTTC; j_gene: TRBJ2-7; abundance: once; d_gene: TRBD2; v_gene: TRBV28
CDR3aa: CASSTRDRVEAFF; CDR3nt: TGTGCCAGCAGCACGAGGGACAGGGTCGAAGCTTTCTTT; j_gene: TRBJ1-1; abundance: NA; d_gene: TRBD1; v_gene: TRBV7-2
CDR3aa: CASSLRTGRTYEQYF; CDR3nt: TGTGCCAGCAGCTTGCGGACAGGGAGGACCTACGAGCAGTACTTC; j_gene: TRBJ2-7; abundance: NA; d_gene: TRBD1; v_gene: TRBV5-4